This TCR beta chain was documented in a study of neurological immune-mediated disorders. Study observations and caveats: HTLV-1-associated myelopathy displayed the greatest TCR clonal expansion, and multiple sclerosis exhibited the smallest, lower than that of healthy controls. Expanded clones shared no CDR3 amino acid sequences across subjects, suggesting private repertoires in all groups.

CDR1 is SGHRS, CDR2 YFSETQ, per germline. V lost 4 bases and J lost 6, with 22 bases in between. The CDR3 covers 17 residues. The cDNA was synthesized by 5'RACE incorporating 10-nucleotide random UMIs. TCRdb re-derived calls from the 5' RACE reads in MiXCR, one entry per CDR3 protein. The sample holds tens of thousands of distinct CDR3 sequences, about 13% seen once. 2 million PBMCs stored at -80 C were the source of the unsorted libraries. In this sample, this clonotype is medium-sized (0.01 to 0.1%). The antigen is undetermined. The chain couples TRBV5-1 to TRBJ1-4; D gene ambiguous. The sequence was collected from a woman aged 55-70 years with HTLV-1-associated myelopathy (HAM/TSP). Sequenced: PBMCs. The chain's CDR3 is CASSRDVASRGDEKLFF. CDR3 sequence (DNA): TGCGCCAGCAGCCGCGACGTTGCCAGCCGGGGAGATGAAAAACTGTTTTTT.